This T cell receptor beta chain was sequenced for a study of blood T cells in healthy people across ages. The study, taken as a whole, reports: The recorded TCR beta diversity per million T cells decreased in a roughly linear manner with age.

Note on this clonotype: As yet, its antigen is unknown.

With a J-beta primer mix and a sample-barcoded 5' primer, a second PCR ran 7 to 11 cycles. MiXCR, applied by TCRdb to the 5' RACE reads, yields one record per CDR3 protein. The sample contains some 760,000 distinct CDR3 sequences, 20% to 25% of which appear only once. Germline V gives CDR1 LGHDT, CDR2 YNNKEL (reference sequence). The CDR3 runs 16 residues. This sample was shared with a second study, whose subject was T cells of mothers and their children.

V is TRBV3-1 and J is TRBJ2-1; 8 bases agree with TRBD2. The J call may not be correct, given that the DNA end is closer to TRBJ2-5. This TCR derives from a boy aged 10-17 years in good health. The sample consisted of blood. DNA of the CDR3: TGTGCCAGCAGCCAAGAGGCGGGGGGCCCACTGGAGACCCAGTACTTC. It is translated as CASSQEAGGPLETQYF.